These T cell receptor beta chains were read from a single sample in a study of T cell changes during pregnancy in multiple sclerosis. Clones were read by immunoSEQ multiplex PCR, and TCRdb kept only the in-frame ones, dropping some. The top ten hold 0.4% to 0.5% of the sample, which has about 58,000 clones, 91% seen once. Specimen: CD4+ T cells from peripheral blood mononuclear cells, collected after pregnancy. The receptors were gathered from a female donor in good health, enrolled as a control in a pregnancy study. The CDR3 runs from the conserved cysteine through the conserved F or W. D genes are given only for firm matches. Only some rows state a clone size, as once, few, many or a class for expanded clones.

j_gene,v_gene,abundance,d_gene,len,CDR3nt,CDR3aa
TRBJ1-1,TRBV7-9,-,-,15,TGTGCCAGCAGCTCGCCGCGAGTGATCAACACTGAAGCTTTCTTT,CASSSPRVINTEAFF
TRBJ2-7,TRBV30,-,-,13,TGTGCCTGGAGTGTACATCCCTCCTACGAGCAGTACTTC,CAWSVHPSYEQYF
TRBJ1-6,TRBV27,-,TRBD1,15,TGTGCCAGCAGTCTCCCGGGACAGGGGAATTCACCCCTCCACTTT,CASSLPGQGNSPLHF
TRBJ2-7,TRBV7-2,-,TRBD1,15,TGTGCCAGCAGCTTGACCCGGGACAGGCTCTACGAGCAGTACTTC,CASSLTRDRLYEQYF
TRBJ2-1,TRBV9,once,TRBD2,16,TGTGCCAGCAGCGGCCTTTTGGCGGGGGGGATGAATGAGCAGTTCTTC,CASSGLLAGGMNEQFF
TRBJ1-4,TRBV14,-,TRBD1,18,TGTGCCAGCAGCCTTCACTCCGGGACAGGGGGCGCAGGTGAAAAACTGTTTTTT,CASSLHSGTGGAGEKLFF
TRBJ2-2,TRBV30,-,-,15,TGTGCCTGGAAATTTGGGAGTTCAAACACCGGGGAGCTGTTTTTT,CAWKFGSSNTGELFF
TRBJ2-7,TRBV6-5,-,-,14,TGTGCCAGCAGTCCCGGGACAACAGGTCAGAAGCAGTACTTC,CASSPGTTGQKQYF
TRBJ2-1,TRBV5-6,-,-,14,TGTGCCAGCAGCCCCCGGTACTCCTACAATGAGCAGTTCTTC,CASSPRYSYNEQFF
TRBJ2-3,TRBV13,once,TRBD2,16,TGTGCCAGCAGCTTAGAGGGACTAGCGGGGGGCTCTACGCAGTATTTT,CASSLEGLAGGSTQYF
TRBJ1-5,TRBV4-2,-,-,14,TGTGCCAGCAGCTCCGGGACACCTAATCAGCCCCAGCATTTT,CASSSGTPNQPQHF
TRBJ2-7,TRBV7-9,-,-,17,TGTGCCAGCAACGAGGGCAGGGGCCTCCCCCTCGGAGACGAGCAGTACTTC,CASNEGRGLPLGDEQYF
TRBJ1-6,TRBV6-6,-,-,15,TGTGCCAGCAGTTACGTCCTGACAGGAAATTCACCCCTCCACTTT,CASSYVLTGNSPLHF
TRBJ1-1,TRBV6-5,-,-,11,TGTGCCAGCTCAATGAACACTGAAGCTTTCTTT,CASSMNTEAFF
TRBJ2-4,TRBV18,-,-,13,TGTGCCAGCTCACCATGGACTCAAAACATTCAGTACTTC,CASSPWTQNIQYF
TRBJ1-5,TRBV6-5,-,-,15,TGTGCCAGCAGTTACGGGGGGGGACACAATCAGCCCCAGCATTTT,CASSYGGGHNQPQHF
TRBJ1-4,TRBV15,-,TRBD1,15,TGTGCCACCAGCAGAGGGGACAGGGGGGATGAAAAACTGTTTTTT,CATSRGDRGDEKLFF
TRBJ1-3,TRBV9,once,-,14,TGTGCCAGCAGCGTCCAGTTCTCTGGAAACACCATATATTTT,CASSVQFSGNTIYF
TRBJ2-7,TRBV11-2,-,TRBD1,16,TGTGCCAGCAGCTTCCCGGCCGGGACAGCATCCTACGAGCAGTACTTC,CASSFPAGTASYEQYF
TRBJ1-4,TRBV19,-,-,15,TGTGCCAGTAGTATAGGCGCGGGGGCGGTTGAAAAACTGTTTTTT,CASSIGAGAVEKLFF
TRBJ1-2,TRBV6-5,-,TRBD1,15,TGTGCCAGCAGCCGAAGACAGGGGGGTCTGAGAGGCTACACCTTC,CASSRRQGGLRGYTF
TRBJ2-7,TRBV11-1,-,-,13,TGTGCCTCGGGTACAGGGCCCCACTACGAGCAGTACTTC,CASGTGPHYEQYF
TRBJ1-2,TRBV4-3,once,-,14,TGCGCCAGCAGCCAAGACGTCGAGTTTTCTGGCTACACCTTC,CASSQDVEFSGYTF
TRBJ1-5,TRBV19,-,-,15,TGTGCCAGTAGTATAGATCGAGAGGCGAATCAGCCCCAGCATTTT,CASSIDREANQPQHF
TRBJ2-3,TRBV6-5,-,TRBD1,15,TGTGCCAGCAGCCTACACAGGGGGCCGTCAGATACGCAGTATTTT,CASSLHRGPSDTQYF
TRBJ1-1,TRBV29-1,-,-,11,TGCAGCGTCTCTCGGAACACTGAAGCTTTCTTT,CSVSRNTEAFF
TRBJ1-2,TRBV15,-,TRBD1,13,TGTGCCACCAGCAGAGATAACAGGGGCGGCTACACCTTC,CATSRDNRGGYTF
TRBJ2-3,TRBV4-1,-,-,14,TGCGCCAGCAAGAGATCAGGGGGCACAGATACGCAGTATTTT,CASKRSGGTDTQYF
TRBJ2-1,TRBV5-6,-,TRBD2,15,TGTGCCAGCAGCTTAGCGGGGGGGCCAAACAATGAGCAGTTCTTC,CASSLAGGPNNEQFF
TRBJ1-2,TRBV6-4,-,TRBD1,15,TGTGCCAGCAGCCGGGACAGCCCTAAGGGGTATGGCTACACCTTC,CASSRDSPKGYGYTF
TRBJ1-1,TRBV29-1,-,TRBD1,12,TGCAGCTCAGACAGGGTGAACACTGAAGCTTTCTTT,CSSDRVNTEAFF
TRBJ2-1,TRBV2,-,TRBD2,15,TGTGCCAGCAGTGAAGAAGCGGGGGGGATAAATGAGCAGTTCTTC,CASSEEAGGINEQFF